This T cell receptor beta chain was obtained from a study of T cell repertoires in aging, cancer and after chemotherapy. Across the whole study: Clear clonal overlap appeared across healthy donor samples taken over several months to years.

Germline assignment: CDR1 PRHDT and CDR2 FYEKMQ (reference sequence). The CDR3 is 15 residues long. V lost 5 bases and J lost 0, with 12 bases in between. Study-wide results and caveats: Rebound thymic output was suggested by rising median generation probability during chemotherapy in each cancer cohort.

TCR beta rearrangements were amplified from peripheral blood genomic DNA. TRB rearrangements spanning V, D and J were amplified using mixed TRB-A/B primers. Via MiXCR, TCRdb re-called the multiplex PCR reads, giving one row per CDR3 protein. The table includes around 6,400 distinct CDR3 sequences, roughly 29% detected once. In the case of this clonotype: What it recognizes is unknown.

The sample was blood. The chain employs TRBV13 and TRBJ2-3; D might be TRBD2 (5 bases). This TCR was recovered from a human donor in good health. CDR3: CASSASSGSTDTQYF. In DNA form, the CDR3 reads TGTGCCAGCAGCGCCTCCTCGGGGAGCACAGATACGCAGTATTTT.